These 4 T cell receptor beta chains were sequenced from one sample in a study of blood T cell repertoires in COVID-19. Measured with immunoSEQ multiplex PCR; TCRdb has only the in-frame clones, and not every one. Of about 350,000 clones listed, about 90% are singletons. The specimen sequenced was PBMCs or T cells enriched from blood (not recorded which). The receptors originated from a woman aged 25 to 45 who had recovered from COVID-19.

This chain links TRBV19 with TRBJ2-7; 7 positions agree with TRBD2. Per germline, CDR1 LNHDA and CDR2 SQIVND (reference sequence). V was clipped by 5 bases and J by 5 bases; unmatched bases: 6. This CDR3 contains 13 residues. The CDR3 bases are TGTGCCAGTAGTGCGGGGAGGGCAGACGAGCAGTACTTC. This translates into CASSAGRADEQYF.

V and J are TRBV5-1 and TRBJ2-6; TRBD1 agrees at 10 bases. J gave up 2 bases and V 4 bases, and 3 bases lay outside the gene matches. CDR1 and CDR2 (germline): SGHRS, YFSETQ. The CDR3 contains 16 residues. In DNA, the CDR3 is TGCGCCAGCAGCGCGACAGGGGGCACTGGGGCCAACGTCCTGACTTTC. Amino acid sequence: CASSATGGTGANVLTF.

The CDR3 coding sequence is TGTGCCAGCTGTACAGACAGGGGAGTCACAGATACGCAGTATTTT. It codes for CASCTDRGVTDTQYF. V and J are TRBV2 and TRBJ2-3; 8 nucleotides align to TRBD1. J gave up 2 bases and V 8 bases, and 9 bases lay outside the gene matches. The CDR3 contains 15 residues. Germline-derived CDR1 and CDR2 are SNHLY and FYNNEI.

The chain carries TRBV5-4 and TRBJ1-1, with TRBD1 as a possible D gene (5 bases). Deletions cut 1 base from V and 7 bases from J, with 14 bases between. The V gene's germline CDR1 is SGHNT and CDR2 YYREEE (reference sequence). This CDR3 comprises 14 residues. The CDR3, as DNA: TGTGCCAGCAGCTTGTCCAGCCGGGGGGGTGAAGCTTTCTTT. Residues: CASSLSSRGGEAFF.